Listed here are 31 T cell receptor beta chains from one sample, sequenced in a study of read filtering for tumor transcriptome and immune sequencing. Molecular barcoded adaptors covering alpha/delta and beta/gamma chains were used on roughly 400 ng RNA. Each CDR3 protein gets one entry after TCRdb re-called the reads with MiXCR. Altogether roughly 38,000 distinct CDR3 sequences are present, roughly 12% being singletons, with the ten largest covering 30%. Sequences were obtained from a population of CD138-negative cells sorted from bone marrow. The receptors were gathered from a donor at least 40 years old with multiple myeloma.

This clonotype was picked up many times. The chain uses TRBV28 and TRBJ2-5; 7 nucleotides agree with TRBD1. CDR3 length: 16 amino acids. The ends lost 4 bases at V and 5 bases at J; junction bases unmatched: 13. Germline V gene data show CDR1 as MDHEN and CDR2 as SYDVKM. Here the CDR3 reads CASSSPGTEVGETQYF. The CDR3 DNA is TGTGCCAGCAGTTCACCCGGGACAGAGGTTGGCGAGACCCAGTACTTC. The full variable domain, with the rest looked up from reference TRBV28 and TRBJ2-5, is DVKVTQSSRYLVKRTGEKVFLECVQDMDHENMFWYRQDPGLGLRLIYFSYDVKMKEKGDIPEGYSVSREKKERFSLILESASTNQTSMYLCASSSPGTEVGETQYFGPGTRLLVL.

Comment on this clonotype: At one end, the junction sequence differs from germline, possibly due to a read error. The genes are TRBV20-1 and TRBJ1-5; possibly TRBD1 for D (5 bases). Germline V gene lookup returns CDR1 DFQATT and CDR2 SNEGSKA (reference sequence). CDR3 length equals 14 residues. The chain's CDR3 is CSARDTGGGPPQHF. CDR3 in DNA: TGCAGTGCTAGAGATACAGGTGGTGGTCCGCCCCAGCATTTC.

Notes on this clonotype: Possible read error: a much larger clone is one base away. The chain recombines TRBV6-2 or TRBV6-3 with TRBJ2-5; D ambiguous. The V gene's germline CDR1 is MNHEY and CDR2 SVGEGT. The length of the CDR3 is 12 residues. CDR3 sequence (DNA): TGTGCCAGCAGTTACCTTCAAGAGACCCAGCACTTC. Encoded protein: CASSYLQETQHF.

Worth noting for this clonotype: Germline is not matched at one junction end, which may reflect a read error. This rearrangement joins TRBV7-2 to TRBJ2-1; 13 bases align to TRBD2. The better agreement between TRBJ2-7 and the DNA end casts doubt on the J call. The CDR3 spans 16 residues. The germline V gene encodes CDR1 SGHTA and CDR2 FQGNSA. The DNA for the CDR3 is TGTGCCAACAGCTTCGGGACTAGCGGGGTCTACAATGAGCAGTACTTC. It translates to CANSFGTSGVYNEQYF.

This clonotype has a count of ten or more. The chain uses TRBV11-2 and TRBJ2-3; 9 bases agree with TRBD1. CDR1 and CDR2 from the germline V gene are SGHAT and FQNNGV. The trim removed 4 bases at V and 0 bases at J, leaving 2 bases unmatched. The CDR3 sequence is 15 residues long. CDR3 residues: CASSSGTGSTDTQYF. In DNA form, the CDR3 reads TGTGCCAGCAGCTCCGGGACAGGGAGCACAGATACGCAGTATTTT. The whole variable domain, remainder taken from reference TRBV11-2 and TRBJ2-3, is EAGVAQSPRYKIIEKRQSVAFWCNPISGHATLYWYQQILGQGPKLLIQFQNNGVVDDSQLPKDRFSAERLKGVDSTLKIQPAKLEDSAVYLCASSSGTGSTDTQYFGPGTRLTVL.

This clonotype showed up just a few times. The chain couples TRBV5-4 to TRBJ2-1, with D perhaps TRBD2 (5 bases). Trimming pared 0 bases from V and 1 base from J, leaving 8 bases between. CDR1 is SGHNT and CDR2 is YYREEE in the germline V gene (reference sequence). This CDR3 region has 15 residues. CDR3 DNA sequence: TGTGCCAGCAGCTTGGTTGGCGGGTCCTACAATGAGCAGTTCTTC. It encodes CASSLVGGSYNEQFF.

This clonotype has a count of ten or more. The chain joins TRBV12-3 or TRBV12-4 to TRBJ2-5; D gene ambiguous. The CDR3 contains 15 residues. Trimming took off 3 bases at V and 0 bases at J, with 11 bases between the two ends. The CDR3 here is CASSLIPEYQETQYF. In DNA form, the CDR3 reads TGTGCCAGCAGTTTGATCCCGGAGTACCAAGAGACCCAGTACTTC.

This clonotype has ten or more counts. The chain is built from TRBV6-2 or TRBV6-3 and TRBJ2-1; D uncertain. The germline gives CDR1 MNHEY, CDR2 SVGEGT. The CDR3 has 15 amino acids. Trimming stripped 8 bases from V and 4 bases from J, with 18 bases between. CDR3 sequence reads: CASLSTSLQYNEQFF. The DNA for the CDR3 is TGTGCCAGCCTATCGACGTCGCTCCAATACAATGAGCAGTTCTTC.

The chain is built from TRBV7-8 and TRBJ2-3; 11 nucleotides line up with TRBD2. The CDR3 is 17 amino acids. Germline V lookup: CDR1 SGHVS, CDR2 FQNEAQ. The trim removed 0 bases at V and 0 bases at J, leaving 2 bases unmatched. CDR3 region: CASSLARTSGSTDTQYF. The CDR3 DNA reads as TGTGCCAGCAGCTTAGCGCGGACTAGCGGGAGCACAGATACGCAGTATTTT.

The table lists this clonotype with many counts. The rearrangement uses TRBV24-1 and TRBJ2-5; D is uncertain. Between the trimmed V and J ends, which lost 7 bases and 4 bases, there was a span of 12 bases. Germline assignment: CDR1 KGHDR and CDR2 SFDVKD. The CDR3 loop spans 13 amino acids. CDR3 nucleotides: TGTGCCACCAGACAGAGTGGGCGAGAGACCCAGTACTTC. Its translation: CATRQSGRETQYF.

In this sample, this clonotype turned up many times. The chain combines TRBV7-9 with TRBJ1-5; 10 nucleotides agree with TRBD1. Per the germline V gene, CDR1 is SEHNR and CDR2 is FQNEAQ (reference sequence). The V gene end was trimmed by 5 bases and the J gene end by 7 bases; junction bases not matched to a gene: 2. The CDR3 consists of 13 residues. CDR3 DNA: TGTGCCAGCAGCCGGACAGGGGGACAGCCCCAGCATTTT. It specifies CASSRTGGQPQHF.

This clonotype has ten or more counts. The rearrangement joins TRBV5-5 to TRBJ1-2, with a possible D match to TRBD1 (6 bases). The CDR3 extends over 14 amino acids. Germline V gene data show CDR1 as SGHKS and CDR2 as YYEKEE (reference sequence). V gave up 3 bases and J gave up 3 bases, with 12 bases separating them. The CDR3 coding sequence is TGTGCCAGCAGCTCCTGGGGGCTCGACTATGGCTACACCTTC. Residues: CASSSWGLDYGYTF.

This clonotype was seen many times. The gene calls are TRBV20-1 and TRBJ2-3, with TRBD2 matching over 7 bases. There are 15 residues in the CDR3. V was clipped by 1 base and J by 2 bases; unmatched bases: 6. Germline values: CDR1 DFQATT, CDR2 SNEGSKA (reference sequence). This CDR3 is CSARAGGSLTDTQYF. The CDR3 DNA reads TGCAGTGCTAGAGCAGGCGGGAGCCTCACAGATACGCAGTATTTT.

This clonotype turned up a few times. The chain is built from TRBV7-9 and TRBJ2-3; the D is unclear. Germline-derived CDR1 and CDR2 are SEHNR and FQNEAQ (reference sequence). CDR3 size: 16 residues. Trimming took 2 bases from V and 4 from J, leaving 16 bases between them. The CDR3 sequence: CASSLRAANLPDTQYF. Here the CDR3 DNA reads TGTGCCAGCAGCTTAAGGGCGGCCAATCTCCCAGATACGCAGTATTTT.

As concerns this clonotype: At one end, the junction sequence differs from germline, possibly due to a read error. The J gene is TRBJ2-7, the V gene TRBV20-1; 7 bases match TRBD2. The CDR3 is 15 amino acids. Germline V gives CDR1 DFQATT, CDR2 SNEGSKA (reference sequence). The CDR3 DNA sequence: TGCGGTGCAGGGACTAACGGGAGCCCGTGGGACGAGCAGTACTTC. Protein sequence: CGAGTNGSPWDEQYF.

On this clonotype itself: A single base separates this from a much larger clone, so it may be a read error. The chain couples TRBV7-2 to TRBJ2-4; D possibly uses TRBD1 or TRBD2 (5 bases each). This CDR3 is built from 17 residues. Germline loops: CDR1 SGHTA, CDR2 FQGNSA. For the CDR3, the DNA is TGCGCCAGCAGCCAAGGATTGCCGGGACGGCGACAAAACATTCAGTACTTC. This encodes CASSQGLPGRRQNIQYF.

This clonotype was observed many times. This chain joins TRBV6-6 and TRBJ2-7, with 7 bases aligning to TRBD2. The CDR3 runs to 17 residues. The trim removed 0 bases at V and 6 bases at J, leaving 14 bases unmatched. Germline V gene data show CDR1 as MNHNY and CDR2 as SVGAGI (reference sequence). As DNA, the CDR3 is TGTGCCAGCAGTTACTCACAAGGGCTAGCGGAGGCGGGCGAGCAGTACTTC. As protein: CASSYSQGLAEAGEQYF.

This clonotype was counted ten times or more. J is TRBJ2-2 and V is TRBV10-3; TRBD1 is a possible D gene (6 bases). This CDR3 is built from 15 residues. CDR1 ENHRY and CDR2 SYGVKD come from the germline V gene. V was cut by 0 bases and J by 6 bases, with 11 bases left in between. CDR3 loop: CAISESTGLPGELFF. The CDR3 DNA reads TGTGCCATCAGTGAGTCTACAGGGCTGCCCGGGGAGCTGTTTTTT.

This clonotype was detected many times. The chain recombines TRBV5-1 with TRBJ2-2, with TRBD1 matching over 10 bases. Unmatched junction bases numbered 2, after V lost 3 bases and J lost 0 bases. CDR1 is SGHRS, CDR2 YFSETQ, per germline. The CDR3 runs to 16 residues. The CDR3 is CASSWGQGSNTGELFF. The DNA for the CDR3 is TGCGCCAGCAGCTGGGGACAGGGGTCGAACACCGGGGAGCTGTTTTTT.

This clonotype was seen only a few times. A much larger clonotype is one base distant, so this may be a read error. Here the CDR3 omits its conserved ending phenylalanine or tryptophan, so a read error is the likely source. The J gene is TRBJ2-7, the V gene TRBV20-1, with 7 bases that match TRBD2. V was clipped by 5 bases and J by 9 bases; unmatched bases: 7. Germline V gene data show CDR1 as DFQATT and CDR2 as SNEGSKA (reference sequence). This CDR3 comprises 11 residues. As DNA, the CDR3 is TGCAGTGCTGAGAGCGGGAAGGTGCAGTACCTC. Its translation is CSAESGKVQYL.

This clonotype was seen at least ten times. The CDR3 protein is CSAKWWSGNEQFF. In nucleotides, the CDR3 is TGCAGTGCTAAGTGGTGGTCGGGCAATGAGCAGTTCTTC. The chain couples TRBV20-1 to TRBJ2-1; no clear D. The CDR3 is 13 amino acids. Germline V gene data show CDR1 as DFQATT and CDR2 as SNEGSKA (reference sequence). V dropped 4 bases and J dropped 6 bases, with 13 bases sitting between them.

This clonotype was observed many times. J is TRBJ2-3 and V is TRBV29-1, with TRBD2 identical over 11 bases. The CDR3 runs 19 residues. The V and J ends lost 5 bases and 4 bases, in that order; junction bases with no gene match: 20. Germline CDR1 reads SQVTM; CDR2 reads ANQGSEA. The CDR3 loop reads CSVPNRLTSGTSLPDTQYF. In DNA form, the CDR3 reads TGCAGCGTTCCAAACAGGTTGACTAGCGGGACGTCCCTCCCAGATACGCAGTATTTT.

This clonotype was detected ten times or more. The gene calls are TRBV14 and TRBJ2-3; 11 bases are shared with TRBD2. This CDR3 has 14 residues. Germline trimming cut 6 bases from V and 6 bases from J; bases unmatched to any gene: 5. Looked up from germline, CDR1 is SGHDN and CDR2 is FVKESK. The CDR3, as DNA: TGTGCCAGCAGGACTAGCGGGACGGCGGATACGCAGTATTTT. Its translation is CASRTSGTADTQYF. The variable domain in full, completed from reference TRBV14 and TRBJ2-3, reads EAGVTQFPSHSVIEKGQTVTLRCDPISGHDNLYWYRRVMGKEIKFLLHFVKESKQDESGMPNNRFLAERTGGTYSTLKVQPAELEDSGVYFCASRTSGTADTQYFGPGTRLTVL.

Many counts were recorded for this clonotype. This sequence joins TRBV6-5 and TRBJ1-4, with TRBD1 matching 8 bases. Germline V CDR1 and CDR2: MNHEY, SVGAGI. This CDR3 has 15 amino acids. Trimming at V came to 6 bases and at J to 8 bases, leaving 11 bases not matched to a gene. CDR3 amino acids: CASRETGDSAEKLFF. In nucleotides, the CDR3 is TGTGCCAGCAGGGAGACAGGGGACTCTGCCGAAAAACTGTTTTTT.

As for this clonotype: With a much larger clone just one base away, this may be a read error. The chain recombines TRBV19 with TRBJ2-7, with a possible D match to TRBD2 (5 bases). The germline V gene has CDR1 LNHDA and CDR2 SQIVND (reference sequence). The CDR3 has 13 amino acids. V was cut by 9 bases and J by 3 bases, with 15 bases left in between. The CDR3 nucleotides read TGTGCCAGAAGTCCCGGACTTTTCTACGAGCAGTACTTC. Its protein product is CARSPGLFYEQYF.

There are many counts of this clonotype. The chain is built from TRBV7-2 and TRBJ2-5, with D maybe TRBD2 (5 bases). CDR1 SGHTA and CDR2 FQGNSA come from the germline V gene. CDR3 length: 13 amino acids. The V end lost 5 bases, the J end lost 4 bases, and 11 bases lay between the germline ends. DNA of the CDR3: TGTGCCAGCAGCGCCCCTAGCCGAGAGACCCAGTACTTC. Translated: CASSAPSRETQYF.

The V and J genes are TRBV27 and TRBJ2-1, with D perhaps given as TRBD1 or TRBD2 (5 bases each). The germline V gene has CDR1 MNHEY and CDR2 SMNVEV (reference sequence). The CDR3 runs to 15 residues. Trimming removed 6 bases from V and 6 bases from J, with 18 bases in between. The CDR3 loop is CASSSHSLGVNEQFF. As DNA, the CDR3 is TGTGCCAGCAGCTCTCACTCCCTGGGGGTCAATGAGCAGTTCTTC.

At least ten counts were recorded for this clonotype. This chain joins TRBV29-1 and TRBJ2-3; D call uncertain. Per the germline V gene, CDR1 is SQVTM and CDR2 is ANQGSEA. V lost 4 bases and J 4 bases, leaving 15 bases between the germline ends. The CDR3 loop spans 14 amino acids. CDR3 DNA: TGCAGCGTTGTAGAAATAGGGTACGCAGATACGCAGTATTTT. Protein: CSVVEIGYADTQYF.

Comments on this clonotype: Possible read error: a much larger clone is one base away. This chain links TRBV12-3 or TRBV12-4 with TRBJ2-7; tentatively, D is TRBD2 (5 bases). CDR3 length: 17 residues. The germline V and J ends were trimmed by 3 bases and 6 bases, with 24 bases remaining between them. This chain's CDR3 is CASSFSLEDCLSFEQYF. Written as DNA, the CDR3 is TGTGCCAGCAGTTTTAGTTTAGAGGACTGTCTTTCTTTCGAGCAGTACTTC.

Of note for this clonotype: A much larger clone differs from this one at a single base, so this may be a read error. The chain uses TRBV4-1 and TRBJ2-2; weak D call: TRBD2 (5 bases). The V gene's germline CDR1 is MGHRA and CDR2 YSYEKL. Trimming took 1 base from V and 4 from J, leaving 10 bases between them. The CDR3 is 15 residues long. DNA for the CDR3: TGCGCCAGCAGCCAAGCGGGAATAAGCACCGGGGAGCTGTTTTTT. As protein: CASSQAGISTGELFF.

About this clonotype itself: A much larger clonotype is one base distant, so this may be a read error. The CDR3 loop reads CASRRTGLDTQYF. The DNA for the CDR3 is TGTGCCAGCCGCCGGACAGGGTTAGATACGCAGTATTTT. The chain joins TRBV28 to TRBJ2-3; 8 positions agree with TRBD1. Germline assignment: CDR1 MDHEN and CDR2 SYDVKM. The V segment lost 8 bases and the J segment 5 bases; nucleotides outside the gene matches: 6. This CDR3 comprises 13 residues.